The clone carrying this TCR beta chain was observed many times. Its antigen is as yet unknown. The CDR3 length is 15 residues. Germline V gene data show CDR1 as SGDLS and CDR2 as YYNGEE. The V end was cut by 1 base, the J end by 6 bases, with 16 bases between. This record belongs to a study of CD8 T cells in ankylosing spondylitis. The study, taken as a whole, reports: Matched ankylosing spondylitis synovial fluid reportedly showed significant enrichment of disease-linked clones. Previously reported in reactive arthritis synovial fluid and blood were some of the motif variants.

Preparation of TCR beta libraries was done by quantitative 5'-RACE with molecular barcodes. TCRdb fed the 5' RACE reads into MiXCR, producing one record per CDR3 protein. The sample lists about 15,000 distinct CDR3 sequences; about 2.7% were seen once. The chain employs TRBV9 and TRBJ1-1, with D perhaps TRBD1 (6 bases). Sequenced: blood, either unsorted or a sorted T cell fraction (not recorded which). The clonotype comes from a male donor with ankylosing spondylitis or in good health (not recorded which). The CDR3, as DNA: TGTGCCAGCAGCGTAAACGACAGGTTGCTCGCTGAAGCTTTCTTT. Protein: CASSVNDRLLAEAFF.